Sequencing of this T cell receptor beta chain was carried out in a study of regulatory T cells in long-lasting Graves disease (dated by TCRdb to the early 2020s). About the full investigation: Persistent Graves' disease was defined as antithyroid drug treatment for over 5 years with persistently positive TSH receptor autoantibodies. Persistent Graves' disease patients were compared with newly diagnosed Graves' disease patients by peripheral blood TCR sequencing and RNA sequencing. The study was registered as a clinical trial and conducted in China. A total of around 35 samples were covered by TCR sequencing, comprising some 13 persistent and approximately 20 newly diagnosed Graves' disease patients. On average, persistent Graves' disease patients in the clinical cohort had been on antithyroid drugs for approximately ten years.

The CDR3, cysteine through phenylalanine, is 16 amino acids long. Only the CDR3 part of the read is kept: 48 bases, read in frame from the first base. V gives up 0 bases and J gives up 3 bases, and the segment between their germline ends measures 15 bases. CDR1 and CDR2 are read off the germline V gene as SGHRS and YFSETQ. As regards this clonotype: It has no known antigen specificity. Nothing much larger sits one base from this clone, and base qualities are not available.

Summary of the overall study and its limitations: More public clonotypes were shared among persistent patients (fewer than 3,000) than among newly diagnosed patients (roughly 1,000). Peripheral blood alone was examined, since thyroid tissue, which constituted the primary lesion, could not be accessed. Persistent Graves' disease patients showed lower TCR Shannon entropy and fewer highly expanded clones than newly diagnosed patients, suggesting clonal expansion. The authors noted that the small sample size was a limitation that may lower accuracy. Only the TCR beta chain was sequenced and analyzed. Preferential use of TRBV28, TRBJ1-2 and TRBJ2-5 was observed in persistent disease, whereas TRBV20-1 and TRBJ2-1 were favored in newly diagnosed disease.

The library relied on multiplex PCR. The sequencing machine was an Illumina HiSeq 4000. TCR beta libraries were built with iRepertoire HTBI primers and Arm-PCR amplification of CDR3 regions. Before sequencing, the PCR products underwent gel purification. Regarding the original processing steps: Across samples, about 64 TRBV and roughly 13 TRBJ segments were identified and used for gene usage analysis of CDR3 amino acid clonotypes. COPE and FqMerger were used to merge the filtered high-quality paired reads into contigs. BLAST was used to align contigs to the IMGT TRBV, TRBD and TRBJ reference genes, and CDR3 was defined following IMGT. Clonotypes above 0.1% frequency were classified as highly expanded clones. Shannon entropy was used to measure repertoire diversity, and the Gini coefficient was used to measure V-J evenness. A clonotype was considered public if more than one individual shared it. TCRdb cleaned the public reads at Q25 with fastp, built clones with MiXCR and kept in-frame beta chains. When rows share a CDR3 protein, they turn into one entry using the most common DNA and genes. The V and J calls come from TCRdb's annotation, not from the publication. This sample has 450,000 or so distinct CDR3 sequences in its table, and 20% to 25% of those were observed once. The biggest ten clones account for approximately 7.8% of the sample.

The label giving this sample's time point can be read as: persistent/refractory GD, antithyroid drugs over 5 years with positive TRAb. RNA was extracted from PBMCs in TRIzol for both TCR sequencing and RNA sequencing. The diagnosis of Graves' disease followed American Thyroid Association guidelines. Recruitment of patients was carried out at an endocrinology department in Xi'an, China. Each patient gave approximately 10 milliliters of peripheral blood, collected in an EDTA anticoagulant tube. Ficoll Paque Plus density gradient separation was used to isolate PBMCs, and no additional T cell sorting was done. An Agilent 2100 Bioanalyzer and agarose gel were used to check RNA quality, and a NanoDrop 2000 was used to measure RNA concentration.

The sample in question was peripheral blood mononuclear cells (PBMCs), obtained when the disease was refractory, from a patient treated with antithyroid drugs. The chain was built from TRBV5-1 and TRBJ2-5, with the identity of the D gene unclear. The origin of this receptor is a female donor with Graves disease. The CDR3 protein sequence reads: CASSLDPGGSKETQYF. The DNA sequence is as follows: TGCGCCAGCAGCTTGGATCCGGGCGGATCTAAAGAGACCCAGTACTTC.